This entry is about one TCR beta chain. The data were taken from a study of shared clonotypes between healthy human individuals. Using 200 ng DNA, tens of thousands of T cell genomes, the sorted-subset replicate PCRs were run. Repertoires were generated with immunoSEQ multiplex PCR, while TCRdb's copy carries only in-frame clones and drops some. The sample gives about 2.4 million clones, more than 85% of which show up once; around 0.37% is in the top ten. CDR3 size: 16 residues. Per germline, CDR1 SGDLS and CDR2 YYNGEE. The specimen sequenced was naive CD4+ T cells from PBMCs. The subset was: CD45RA+ positively selected. The V and J genes are TRBV9 and TRBJ2-5; 9 nucleotides agree with TRBD2. TRBJ2-7 explains the end of the DNA better; the J call may be wrong. The receptor was isolated from a man aged 18 to 35 in good health. Some clones in this sample may be carry-over from other donors' samples. The CDR3 region is CASSVPGTSSSYEQYF. The CDR3 DNA is TGTGCCAGCAGCGTCCCAGGGACTAGCTCTTCCTACGAGCAGTACTTC.